The 9 T cell receptor beta chains below all came from one sample that was sequenced in a study of blood T cell repertoires in COVID-19. Here immunoSEQ multiplex PCR was the method, and the copy in TCRdb shows in-frame clones only, minus some. Of approximately 220,000 clones in the sample, around 90% were seen once. Sequencing input: PBMCs or T cells enriched from blood (not recorded which). Source of these receptors: a man aged 25 to 40 who had been exposed to COVID-19.

The chain employs TRBV18 and TRBJ2-5, with D tentatively TRBD2 (6 bases). V was pared by 11 bases and J by 3 bases, with 13 bases between. The V gene's germline CDR1 is KGHSH and CDR2 LQKENI. This CDR3 contains 12 residues. This CDR3 is CASLGEEETQYF. In nucleotides, the CDR3 is TGTGCCTCTTTGGGGGAGGAAGAGACCCAGTACTTC.

This clone has just one count. The chain has TRBV11-2 and TRBJ2-3; 9 bases line up with TRBD1. The CDR3 has 15 amino acids. The junction had 2 bases not matched to a gene; V was cut back by 0 bases and J by 4 bases. Germline V gives CDR1 SGHAT, CDR2 FQNNGV. The CDR3 bases are TGTGCCAGCAGCTTAGAGGGGACAGGGCCAGATACGCAGTATTTT. Its protein product is CASSLEGTGPDTQYF.

The V and J genes are TRBV15 and TRBJ2-7; D may be TRBD1 (6 bases). The CDR3 is made up of 17 amino acids. Between the trimmed V and J ends, which lost 0 bases and 0 bases, there was a span of 15 bases. Germline CDR1 LNHNV, CDR2 YYDKDF (reference sequence). CDR3 coding DNA: TGTGCCACCAGCAGAGATCCACTGGGGGCTAGCTCCTACGAGCAGTACTTC. Protein product: CATSRDPLGASSYEQYF.

V is TRBV27 and J is TRBJ1-1; D gene unclear. Deletions cut 3 bases from V and 4 bases from J, with 12 bases between. This CDR3 contains 14 residues. Germline V gene lookup returns CDR1 MNHEY and CDR2 SMNVEV (reference sequence). CDR3 loop: CASSFGFWSTEAFF. The CDR3 DNA sequence: TGTGCCAGCAGTTTTGGGTTTTGGAGCACTGAAGCTTTCTTT.

This rearrangement joins TRBV3-1 (or the pseudogene TRBV3-2) to TRBJ1-2; tentatively, D is TRBD1 (5 bases). V lost 1 base, J lost 7 bases, and 7 bases lay in between. This CDR3 region has 12 residues. The germline gives CDR1 LGHDT, CDR2 YNNKEL (reference sequence). The CDR3 sequence: CASSQGGVGYTF. The CDR3 DNA is TGTGCCAGCAGCCAAGGGGGGGTTGGCTACACCTTC.

The chain recombines TRBV2 with TRBJ2-1; 9 nucleotides match TRBD2. CDR3 length: 16 amino acids. Germline-derived CDR1 and CDR2 are SNHLY and FYNNEI. The J segment lost 4 bases and the V segment lost 8 bases, leaving 12 bases of the junction unmatched. CDR3 amino acids: CASLPALAGTYNEQFF. The DNA for the CDR3 is TGTGCCAGCCTACCAGCCCTAGCGGGGACTTACAATGAGCAGTTCTTC.

This clone occurred a few times. The CDR3 here is CAWKLLSYNEQFF. Here the CDR3 DNA reads TGTGCCTGGAAACTCCTTTCCTACAATGAGCAGTTCTTC. The J gene is TRBJ2-1, the V gene TRBV30, with D unresolved. Germline CDR1 and CDR2: GTSNPN and SVGIG (reference sequence). The CDR3 length is 13 residues. Trimming took off 4 bases at V and 1 base at J, with 8 bases between the two ends.

This chain joins TRBV6-5 and TRBJ2-7; TRBD1 might be the D (6 bases). V dropped 6 bases and J dropped 3 bases, with 12 bases sitting between them. This CDR3 has 13 residues. Germline CDR1 is MNHEY and CDR2 is SVGAGI. CDR3 sequence: CASSQGPFYEQYF. The CDR3 region has the DNA TGTGCCAGCAGCCAGGGGCCTTTCTACGAGCAGTACTTC.

Concerning this clone: A read error may account for a junction end that differs from germline. The chain recombines TRBV7-9 with TRBJ1-2, with D possibly matching TRBD1 (6 bases). The V gene's germline CDR1 is SEHNR and CDR2 FQNEAQ (reference sequence). The CDR3 contains 15 residues. CDR3 sequence: CASAPLGPGADSYTF. The CDR3 coding sequence is TGTGCCAGCGCACCCCTAGGGCCTGGGGCGGACAGCTATACCTTC.